Sequencing of this TCR beta chain was carried out in a study of vaccination and CD4 T cells after COVID-19. Study-wide background: In the convalescent cohort, there were six males and four females, two of them Hispanic. Study results and limitations: Median about 86% of reactive clones detected in convalescent patients emerged only post-vaccination. For convalescent patients, 304 of the 307 vaccine-specific clones analyzed were classified as spike mono-reactive.

This CDR3 is 17 amino acids long. V was pared by 5 bases and J by 2 bases, with 21 bases between. Germline lookup yields CDR1 SGHNT and CDR2 YENEEA. Treatment meaning: roughly ten-day PBMC culture with coronavirus spike peptide pools or control peptides (ViraFEST assay). This clonotype came up a few times. The antigen is undetermined. An Oncomine TCR Beta short-read assay was used to sequence the DNA from cultured CD4+ T cells. TCRdb re-called the PCR reads with MiXCR, one entry per CDR3 protein. The profile shows almost 15,000 distinct CDR3 sequences, 30% of them singletons. The gene calls are TRBV11-3 and TRBJ2-5; D might be TRBD1 (6 bases). This clonotype was sampled from a human donor with COVID-19. The sequenced material came from cultured CD4+ T cells from blood. CDR3 DNA sequence: TGTGCCAGCAGCCCCGGGACAAAAATACCATCACAAGAGACCCAGTACTTC. Its protein is CASSPGTKIPSQETQYF.